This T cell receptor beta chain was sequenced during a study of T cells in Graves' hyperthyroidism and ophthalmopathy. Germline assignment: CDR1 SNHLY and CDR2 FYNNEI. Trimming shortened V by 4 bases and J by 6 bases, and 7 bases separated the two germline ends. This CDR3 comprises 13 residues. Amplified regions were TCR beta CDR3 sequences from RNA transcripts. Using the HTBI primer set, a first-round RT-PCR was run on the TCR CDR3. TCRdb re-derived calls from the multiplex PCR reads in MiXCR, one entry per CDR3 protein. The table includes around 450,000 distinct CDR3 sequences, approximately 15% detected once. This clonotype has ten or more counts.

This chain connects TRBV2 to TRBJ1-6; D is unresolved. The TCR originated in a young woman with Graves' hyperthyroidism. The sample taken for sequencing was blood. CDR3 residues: CASSAASNSPLHF. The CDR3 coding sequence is TGTGCCAGCAGTGCGGCATCTAATTCACCCCTCCACTTT.